Presented here are 10 T cell receptor beta chains from one specimen sequenced in a study of T cell repertoires in cytomegalovirus infection. Each CDR3 protein is one row after TCRdb ran MiXCR on the reads. The table has approximately 490,000 distinct CDR3 sequences, around 11% seen once. What was sequenced was PBMCs. The receptor set was obtained from a human donor in good health (CMV status not recorded). Some clones in this sample may be carry-over from other donors' samples.

This clonotype was recorded many times. The rearrangement links TRBV25-1 to TRBJ1-1; no clear D gene. Germline lookup yields CDR1 MGHDK and CDR2 SYGVNS. V gave up 4 bases and J gave up 4 bases, with 7 bases separating them. There are 12 residues in the CDR3. The CDR3 DNA sequence: TGTGCCAGCAGTGTGGGCATCACTGAAGCTTTCTTT. Its translation: CASSVGITEAFF.

There are many counts of this clonotype. The rearrangement joins TRBV7-2 to TRBJ2-5; D gene uncertain. From germline, CDR1 is SGHTA and CDR2 FQGNSA. Trimming took off 4 bases at V and 7 bases at J, with 10 bases between the two ends. The CDR3 extends over 12 amino acids. CDR3 coding DNA: TGTGCCAGCAGCTCGCTGCCGGGGACCCAGTACTTC. Its protein product is CASSSLPGTQYF.

This clonotype was recorded many times. V is TRBV28 and J is TRBJ2-7, with D unclear. The CDR3 spans 12 residues. The V end lost 3 bases, the J end lost 4 bases, and 7 bases lay between the germline ends. Per the germline V gene, CDR1 is MDHEN and CDR2 is SYDVKM. This CDR3 is CASSFSWYEQYF. The DNA for the CDR3 is TGTGCCAGCAGTTTTTCGTGGTACGAGCAGTACTTC.

CDR3 loop: CSARLGSSSYNEQFF. As DNA, the CDR3 is TGCAGTGCTAGGTTAGGGTCGAGCTCCTACAATGAGCAGTTCTTC. The rearrangement links TRBV20-1 to TRBJ2-1; D is ambiguous. CDR3 length: 15 amino acids. Germline CDR1 DFQATT, CDR2 SNEGSKA (reference sequence). Trimming shortened V by 3 bases and J by 0 bases, and 12 bases separated the two germline ends.

V gene TRBV28 combines with J gene TRBJ2-5, with D uncertain. The CDR3 loop spans 12 amino acids. The V end lost 8 bases, the J end lost 4 bases, and 11 bases lay between the germline ends. Germline CDR1 and CDR2: MDHEN and SYDVKM. CDR3 sequence reads: CASVSPRETQYF. CDR3 bases: TGTGCCAGCGTTTCTCCCCGAGAGACCCAGTACTTC.

The rearrangement joins TRBV20-1 to TRBJ2-1; 11 bases align to TRBD2. There are 17 residues in the CDR3. Germline-derived CDR1 and CDR2 are DFQATT and SNEGSKA (reference sequence). V gave up 0 bases and J gave up 7 bases; unmatched junction bases: 11. CDR3 loop: CSARDLAGGPDRNEQFF. CDR3 nucleotides: TGCAGTGCTAGAGATTTAGCGGGAGGGCCGGACAGGAATGAGCAGTTCTTC.

This clonotype appeared a few times. CDR3 region: CASSPGGNTIYF. The CDR3 DNA sequence: TGTGCCAGCAGCCCAGGGGGAAACACCATATATTTT. The rearrangement joins TRBV3-1 to TRBJ1-3; D is possibly TRBD1 (5 bases). Germline V CDR1 and CDR2: LGHDT, YNNKEL (reference sequence). The CDR3 loop spans 12 amino acids. Trimming cost V 4 bases and J 4 bases, with 5 bases left between them. Based on the CDR3 plus reference TRBV3-1 and TRBJ1-3, the full variable domain is DTAVSQTPKYLVTQMGNDKSIKCEQNLGHDTMYWYKQDSKKFLKIMFSYNNKELIINETVPNRFSPKSPDKAHLNLHINSLELGDSAVYFCASSPGGNTIYFGEGSWLTVV.

At least ten counts were recorded for this clonotype. This rearrangement joins TRBV5-4 to TRBJ2-7; a possible D gene is TRBD1 (6 bases). Germline-derived CDR1 and CDR2 are SGHNT and YYREEE (reference sequence). Trimming removed 1 base at V and 5 bases at J, with 13 bases between. The CDR3 length is 14 residues. The CDR3 DNA sequence: TGTGCCAGCAGCTTGAATACACAGGGTGACGAGCAGTACTTC. Protein: CASSLNTQGDEQYF.

There are many counts of this clonotype. The V gene is TRBV12-3 or TRBV12-4, the J gene TRBJ2-1; a possible D gene is TRBD2 (6 bases). CDR3 length: 14 residues. Trimming stripped 9 bases from V and 1 base from J, with 13 bases between. CDR3 loop: CASFLGTSYNEQFF. In DNA, the CDR3 is TGTGCCAGTTTCTTAGGGACTTCCTACAATGAGCAGTTCTTC.

The CDR3 bases are TGTGCCAGCAGTGACTTCGTAACTGGGGCCAACGTCCTGACTTTC. This sequence encodes CASSDFVTGANVLTF. The chain couples TRBV2 to TRBJ2-6; the D is unclear. The CDR3 extends over 15 amino acids. The V gene lost 3 bases and the J gene lost 2 bases, with 8 bases spanning the gap. Germline V gene lookup returns CDR1 SNHLY and CDR2 FYNNEI.